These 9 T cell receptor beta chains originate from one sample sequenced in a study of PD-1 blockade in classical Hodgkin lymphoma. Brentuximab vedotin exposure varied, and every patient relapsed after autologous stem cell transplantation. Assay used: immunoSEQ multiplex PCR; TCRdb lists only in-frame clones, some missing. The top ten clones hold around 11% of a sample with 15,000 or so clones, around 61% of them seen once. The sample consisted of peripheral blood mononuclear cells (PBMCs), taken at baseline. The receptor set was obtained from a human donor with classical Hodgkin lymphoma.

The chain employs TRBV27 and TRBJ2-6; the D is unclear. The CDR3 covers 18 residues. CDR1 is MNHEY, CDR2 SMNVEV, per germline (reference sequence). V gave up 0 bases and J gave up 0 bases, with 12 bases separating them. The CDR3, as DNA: TGTGCCAGCAGTTTATCATACCCCCCGAGCTCTGGGGCCAACGTCCTGACTTTC. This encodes CASSLSYPPSSGANVLTF. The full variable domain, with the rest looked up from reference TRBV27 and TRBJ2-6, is EAQVTQNPRYLITVTGKKLTVTCSQNMNHEYMSWYRQDPGLGLRQIYYSMNVEVTDKGDVPEGYKVSRKEKRNFPLILESPSPNQTSLYFCASSLSYPPSSGANVLTFGAGSRLTVL.

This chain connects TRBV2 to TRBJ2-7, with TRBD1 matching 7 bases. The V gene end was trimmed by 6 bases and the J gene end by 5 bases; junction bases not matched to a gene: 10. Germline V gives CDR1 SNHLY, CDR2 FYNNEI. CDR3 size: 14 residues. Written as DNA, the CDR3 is TGTGCCAGCAGCCCGGCGCAGGGGGACCACGAGCAGTACTTC. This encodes CASSPAQGDHEQYF.

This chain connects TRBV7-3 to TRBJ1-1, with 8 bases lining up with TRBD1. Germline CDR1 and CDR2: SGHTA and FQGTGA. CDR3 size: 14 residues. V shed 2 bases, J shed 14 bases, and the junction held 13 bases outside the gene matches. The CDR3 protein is CASSLSGTGTGTFF. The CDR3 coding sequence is TGTGCCAGCAGCTTATCGGGCACCGGGACAGGAACCTTCTTT. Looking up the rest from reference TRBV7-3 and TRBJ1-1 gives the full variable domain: GAGVSQTPSNKVTEKGKYVELRCDPISGHTALYWYRQSLGQGPEFLIYFQGTGAADDSGLPNDRFFAVRPEGSVSTLKIQRTERGDSAVYLCASSLSGTGTGTFFGQGTRLTVV.

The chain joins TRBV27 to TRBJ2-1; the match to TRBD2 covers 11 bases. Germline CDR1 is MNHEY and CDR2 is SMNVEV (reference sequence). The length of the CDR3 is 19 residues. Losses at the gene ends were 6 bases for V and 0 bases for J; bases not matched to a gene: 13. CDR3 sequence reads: CASRRRGVAGGSSYNEQFF. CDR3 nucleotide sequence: TGTGCCAGCAGGCGAAGAGGGGTAGCGGGAGGGAGCTCCTACAATGAGCAGTTCTTC.

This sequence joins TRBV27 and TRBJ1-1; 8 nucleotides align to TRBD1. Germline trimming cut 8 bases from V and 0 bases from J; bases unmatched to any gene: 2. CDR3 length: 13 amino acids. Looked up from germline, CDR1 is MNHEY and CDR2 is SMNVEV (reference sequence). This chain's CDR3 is CASSTGVNTEAFF. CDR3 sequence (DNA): TGTGCCAGCTCGACAGGGGTGAACACTGAAGCTTTCTTT.

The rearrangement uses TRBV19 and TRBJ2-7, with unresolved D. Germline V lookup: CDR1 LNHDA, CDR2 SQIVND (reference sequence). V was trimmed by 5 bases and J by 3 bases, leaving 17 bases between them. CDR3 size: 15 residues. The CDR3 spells CASSRVGRTNYEQYF. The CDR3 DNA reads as TGTGCCAGTAGTCGGGTGGGTCGGACGAACTACGAGCAGTACTTC.

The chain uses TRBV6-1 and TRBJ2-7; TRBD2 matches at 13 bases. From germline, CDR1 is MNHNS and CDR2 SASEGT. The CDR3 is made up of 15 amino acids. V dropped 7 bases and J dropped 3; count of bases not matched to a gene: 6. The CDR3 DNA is TGTGCCAGCAATCCTCGGACTAGCGGGAGCTACGAGCAGTACTTC. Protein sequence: CASNPRTSGSYEQYF.

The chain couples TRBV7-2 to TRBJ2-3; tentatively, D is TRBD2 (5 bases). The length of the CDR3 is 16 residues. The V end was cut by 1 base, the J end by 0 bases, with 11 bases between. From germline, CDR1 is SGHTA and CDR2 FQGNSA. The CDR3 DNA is TGTGCCAGCAGCTTAGGACCCACGGGGAGCACAGATACGCAGTATTTT. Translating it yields CASSLGPTGSTDTQYF.

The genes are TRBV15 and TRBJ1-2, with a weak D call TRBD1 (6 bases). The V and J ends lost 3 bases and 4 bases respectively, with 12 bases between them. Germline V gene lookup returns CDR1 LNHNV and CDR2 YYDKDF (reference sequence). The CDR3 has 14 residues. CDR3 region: CATSSWQGSYGYTF. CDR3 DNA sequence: TGTGCCACCAGCAGCTGGCAGGGGAGCTATGGCTACACCTTC.